This T cell receptor beta chain appears in the sequencing data of a study of shared clonotypes between healthy human individuals. With respect to this clone: Its antigen is unknown.

Germline CDR1 MNHEY, CDR2 SVGAGI. This CDR3 has 15 residues. J lost 1 base, V lost 6 bases, and 4 bases had no gene match. Study-level findings and limits: Collection of samples was limited to blood; tissue repertoires likely differ. Non-shared clonotypes had lower generation probabilities than clonotypes shared by all four sorted-subset donors.

The data were produced by immunoSEQ multiplex PCR, yet TCRdb's version contains in-frame clones alone and is incomplete. The table shows millions of clones, with about 94% occurring only once. Naive CD8 populations comprised CD45RO-negative cells positively selected for CCR7, excluding terminally differentiated effector memory CD45RA+ cells. Donors comprised healthy HIV-negative adults lacking recent acute infections or vaccinations. Sequencing input: naive CD8+ T cells sorted from blood. The TCR comes from a man aged 18 to 35 in good health. The chain is built from TRBV6-5 and TRBJ2-7, with TRBD1 matching 12 bases. CDR3 amino acids: CASSRGQGASYEQYF. CDR3 bases: TGTGCCAGCAGCAGGGGACAGGGGGCTTCCTACGAGCAGTACTTC.